This T cell receptor beta chain was observed in a study of blood T cells in healthy people across ages. For this clonotype: Its antigen is still unknown.

Trimming cost V 4 bases and J 8 bases, with 11 bases left between them. From germline, CDR1 is ENHRY and CDR2 SYGVKD. The CDR3 has 12 residues. Study conclusions and caveats: A strong correlation was found between TCR beta diversity and the percentage of naive T cells.

A second roughly 6 to 12 cycle PCR used barcoded and J-beta primers. A single record per CDR3 protein comes from TCRdb applying MiXCR to the 5' RACE reads. The sample lists more than 500,000 distinct CDR3 sequences, 25% to 30% occurring once. At least 5.5 micrograms of total RNA were extracted per sample. The clonotype was recovered from a woman aged 70-85 years in good health. The genes are TRBV10-3 and TRBJ1-2, with D possibly being TRBD1 (6 bases). Sequenced input: blood. The DNA for the CDR3 is TGTGCCATCAGTGGCGGGACATCCGGCTACACCTTC. This translates into CAISGGTSGYTF.